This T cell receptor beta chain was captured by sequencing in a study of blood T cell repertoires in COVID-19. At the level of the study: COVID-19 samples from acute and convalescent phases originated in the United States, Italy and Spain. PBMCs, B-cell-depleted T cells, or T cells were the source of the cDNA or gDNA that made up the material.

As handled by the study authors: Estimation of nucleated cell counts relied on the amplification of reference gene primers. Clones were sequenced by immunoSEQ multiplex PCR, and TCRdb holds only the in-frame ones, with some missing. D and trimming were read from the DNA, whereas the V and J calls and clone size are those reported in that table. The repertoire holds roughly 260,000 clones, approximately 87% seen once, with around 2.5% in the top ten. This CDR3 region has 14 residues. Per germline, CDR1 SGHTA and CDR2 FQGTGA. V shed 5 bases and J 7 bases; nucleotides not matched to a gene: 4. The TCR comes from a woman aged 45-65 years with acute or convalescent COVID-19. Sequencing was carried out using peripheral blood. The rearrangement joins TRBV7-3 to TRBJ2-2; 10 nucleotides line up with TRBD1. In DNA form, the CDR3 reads TGTGCCAGCAGCGTCGGACAGGGGGTCGGGGAGCTGTTTTTT. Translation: CASSVGQGVGELFF.